The clone carrying this T cell receptor beta chain occurred once. The data belong to a study of CD8+ T cells in alopecia areata. Following extraction, RNA underwent reverse transcription to cDNA, which served as the sequencing template. The assay was immunoSEQ multiplex PCR, and TCRdb's table has in-frame clones only and misses some. The sample has about 76,000 clones; roughly 70% are singletons. The CDR3 extends over 15 amino acids. The germline V and J ends were trimmed by 3 bases and 3 bases, with 12 bases remaining between them. Germline V lookup: CDR1 SEHNR, CDR2 FQNEAQ (reference sequence). Treatment: oral pan-JAK inhibitor, 5-10 mg twice daily.

The V call is TRBV7-9, the J call TRBJ2-1, with D perhaps TRBD2 (6 bases). The clonotype comes from a human donor with alopecia areata. The sequenced sample was CD8+ T cells sorted from blood, obtained at week 24, from a patient treated with tofacitinib. The CDR3 spells CASSLSGPHYNEQFF. CDR3 sequence (DNA): TGTGCCAGCAGCTTGAGCGGGCCGCACTACAATGAGCAGTTCTTC.